This T cell receptor (beta chain) was sequenced in a study of Graves' ophthalmopathy and Graves' hyperthyroidism. On the study more broadly: Peripheral blood was gathered at the point of initial diagnosis, before any treatment started. Study-wide findings and caveats: Researchers report that a 13-signature model separated ophthalmopathy from stable hyperthyroidism, posting around 86% sensitivity and about 80% specificity.

CDR3 size: 13 residues. V gave up 2 bases and J gave up 6 bases, with 10 bases separating them. CDR1 is KGHSH and CDR2 is LQKENI in the germline V gene. Moderate-to-severe activity, with CAS ≥3, NOSPECS ≥4 and duration under 3 months, characterized the donors with ophthalmopathy. Additional autoimmune diseases, uncontrolled infections, pregnancy or lactation disqualified patients. This clonotype was recorded many times. The antigen is not known. For repertoire sequencing, the TCR beta CDR3 regions were amplified from RNA transcripts. The library came from an HTBI-primed first-round RT-PCR and a second-round multiplex PCR. TCRdb ran MiXCR on the multiplex PCR reads and lists one entry per CDR3 protein. Of under 200,000 distinct CDR3 sequences in the sample, about 40% were seen once.

The V gene is TRBV18, the J gene TRBJ1-2; D remains ambiguous. Sequencing was carried out using peripheral blood. This TCR came from a woman between 35 and 50 years old with Graves' ophthalmopathy. CDR3 nucleotides: TGTGCCAGCTCACCATTAATCTCCGATGGCTACACCTTC. It codes for CASSPLISDGYTF.